This TCR beta chain was found in a study of blood T cell repertoires in COVID-19. Original handling: Amplification of reference gene primers provided the estimated nucleated cell counts. Some clones are missing from TCRdb's copy, which holds only in-frame ones; the method was immunoSEQ multiplex PCR. That table supplies the V and J calls and clone size; D and trimming were determined from the DNA. This table holds 380,000 or so clones, 70% to 90% found once. The ends were cut back, 2 bases at V and 2 bases at J, with 7 bases in the middle. This CDR3 contains 14 residues. Germline values: CDR1 SNHLY, CDR2 FYNNEI. Grouping used clinical history reported by participants in a survey and questionnaire.

The receptor was derived from a woman between 25 and 40 years old with acute COVID-19. The rearrangement joins TRBV2 to TRBJ2-4, with D tentatively TRBD1 (5 bases). The source material was PBMCs or T cells enriched from blood (not recorded which). The CDR3 bases are TGTGCCAGCAGTGAAAGGGGATCCAAAAACATTCAGTACTTC. It codes for CASSERGSKNIQYF.